The source of this T cell receptor (beta chain) is a study of T-cell reconstitution after alpha-beta-depleted transplantation in children. Points from the study as a whole: At the one-year point after transplant, T-cell counts and TCRbeta diversity were found to come mostly from T cells that had been newly produced. Diversity of TCRbeta at day 60 was high in some patients, arising from surviving recipient T cells and thymic progenitors.

CDR1 is SGHDT and CDR2 is YYEEEE in the germline V gene. V was pared by 2 bases and J by 5 bases, with 10 bases between. CDR3 length: 13 amino acids. On this clonotype itself: The antigen is unknown.

This sample's TCRbeta library carried unique molecular identifier barcodes. A single record per CDR3 protein comes from TCRdb applying MiXCR to the PCR reads. The sample contains fewer than 700,000 distinct CDR3 sequences, 10% to 15% of which appear only once. The source of this sequence is a male patient between 10 and 17 years old who had a stem cell transplant for acute myeloid leukemia, so the T cells may come from the graft donor. The gene calls are TRBV5-6 and TRBJ1-1; D not certain. Here the sequenced sample was PBMCs, mostly from graft donor cells, taken 360 days after TCRalphabeta/CD19-depleted stem cell transplant. CDR3 loop: CASSFVGRTEAFF. Written as DNA, the CDR3 is TGTGCCAGCAGCTTTGTAGGGAGGACTGAAGCTTTCTTT.